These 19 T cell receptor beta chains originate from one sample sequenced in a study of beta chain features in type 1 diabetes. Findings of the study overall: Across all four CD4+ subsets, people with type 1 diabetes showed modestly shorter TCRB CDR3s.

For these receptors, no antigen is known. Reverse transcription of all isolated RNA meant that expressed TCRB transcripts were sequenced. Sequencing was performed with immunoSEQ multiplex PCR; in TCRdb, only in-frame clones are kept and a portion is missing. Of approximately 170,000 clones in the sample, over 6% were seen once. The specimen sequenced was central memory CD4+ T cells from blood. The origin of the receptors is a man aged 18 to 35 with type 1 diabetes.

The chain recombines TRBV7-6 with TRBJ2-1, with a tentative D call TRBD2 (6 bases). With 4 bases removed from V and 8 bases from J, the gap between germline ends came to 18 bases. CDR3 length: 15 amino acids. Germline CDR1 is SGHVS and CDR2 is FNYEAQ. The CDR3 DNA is TGTGCCAGCAGCTCCCCCCGTGGGGGGTCCGATGAGCAGTTCTTC. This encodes CASSSPRGGSDEQFF.

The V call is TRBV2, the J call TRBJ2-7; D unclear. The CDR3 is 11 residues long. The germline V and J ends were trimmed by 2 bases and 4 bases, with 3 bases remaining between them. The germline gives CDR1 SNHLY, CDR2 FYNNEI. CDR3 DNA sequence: TGTGCCAGCAGTGAACATTACGAGCAGTACTTC. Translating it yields CASSEHYEQYF.

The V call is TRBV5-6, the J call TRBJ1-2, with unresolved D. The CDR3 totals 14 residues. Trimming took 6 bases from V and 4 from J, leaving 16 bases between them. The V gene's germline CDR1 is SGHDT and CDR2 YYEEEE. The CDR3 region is CASTSARGSYGYTF. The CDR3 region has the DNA TGTGCCAGCACCTCCGCCCGGGGAAGCTATGGCTACACCTTC.

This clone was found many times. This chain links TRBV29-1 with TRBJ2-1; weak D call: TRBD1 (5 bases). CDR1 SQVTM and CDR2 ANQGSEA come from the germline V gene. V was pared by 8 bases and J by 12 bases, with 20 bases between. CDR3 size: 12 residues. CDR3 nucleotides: TGCAGCACCCGCCCTTTAGGGGTTGGGCAGTTCTTC. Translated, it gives CSTRPLGVGQFF.

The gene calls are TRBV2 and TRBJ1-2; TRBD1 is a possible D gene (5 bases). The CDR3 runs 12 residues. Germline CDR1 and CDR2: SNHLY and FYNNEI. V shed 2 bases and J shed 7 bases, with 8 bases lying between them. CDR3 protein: CASSEQGGGYTF. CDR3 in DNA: TGTGCCAGCAGTGAACAGGGTGGTGGCTACACCTTC. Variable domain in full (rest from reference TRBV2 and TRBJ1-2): EPEVTQTPSHQVTQMGQEVILRCVPISNHLYFYWYRQILGQKVEFLVSFYNNEISEKSEIFDDQFSVERPDGSNFTLKIRSTKLEDSAMYFCASSEQGGGYTFGSGTRLTVV.

The CDR3 sequence: CASSLSTGDSYGYTF. As DNA, the CDR3 is TGCGCCAGCAGCTTGTCGACAGGGGATAGCTATGGCTACACCTTC. The chain has TRBV5-1 and TRBJ1-2; 8 bases match TRBD1. The CDR3 consists of 15 residues. V shed 1 base, J shed 4 bases, and the junction held 6 bases outside the gene matches. Germline V CDR1 and CDR2: SGHRS, YFSETQ.

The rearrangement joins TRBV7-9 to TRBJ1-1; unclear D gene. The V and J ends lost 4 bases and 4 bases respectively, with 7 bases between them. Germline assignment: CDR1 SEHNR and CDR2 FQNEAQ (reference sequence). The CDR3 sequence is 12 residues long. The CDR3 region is CASSSDTTEAFF. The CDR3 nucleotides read TGTGCCAGCAGCTCCGACACCACTGAAGCTTTCTTT.

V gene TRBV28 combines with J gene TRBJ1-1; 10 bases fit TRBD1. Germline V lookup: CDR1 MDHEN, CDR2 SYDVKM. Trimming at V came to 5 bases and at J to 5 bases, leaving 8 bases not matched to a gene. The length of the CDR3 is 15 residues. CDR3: CASSTRTGGRTEAFF. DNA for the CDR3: TGTGCCAGCAGTACGCGGACAGGGGGTCGGACTGAAGCTTTCTTT.

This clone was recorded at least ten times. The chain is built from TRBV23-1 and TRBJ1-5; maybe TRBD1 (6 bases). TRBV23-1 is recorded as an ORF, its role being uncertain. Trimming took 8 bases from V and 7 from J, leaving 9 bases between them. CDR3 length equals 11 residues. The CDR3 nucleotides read TGCGCCAGCCGGGACACGCAGCCCCAGCATTTT. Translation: CASRDTQPQHF.

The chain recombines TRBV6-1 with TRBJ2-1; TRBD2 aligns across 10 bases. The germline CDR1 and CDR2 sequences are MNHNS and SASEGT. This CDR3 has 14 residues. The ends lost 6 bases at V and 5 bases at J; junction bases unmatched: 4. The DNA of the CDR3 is TGTGCCAGCAGGCTAGCGGGGGAGGACAATGAGCAGTTCTTC. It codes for CASRLAGEDNEQFF.

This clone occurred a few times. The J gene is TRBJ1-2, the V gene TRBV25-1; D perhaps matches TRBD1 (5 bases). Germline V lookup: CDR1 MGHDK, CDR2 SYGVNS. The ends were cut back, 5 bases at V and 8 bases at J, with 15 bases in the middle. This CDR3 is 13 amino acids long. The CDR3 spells CASSSDQGLGYTF. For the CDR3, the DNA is TGTGCCAGCAGTTCCGACCAGGGTCTCGGCTACACCTTC.

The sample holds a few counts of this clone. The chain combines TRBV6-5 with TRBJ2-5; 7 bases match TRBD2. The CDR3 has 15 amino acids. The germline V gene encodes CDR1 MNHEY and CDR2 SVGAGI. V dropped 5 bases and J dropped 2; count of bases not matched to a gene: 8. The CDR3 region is CASSPRTLAQETQYF. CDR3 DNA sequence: TGTGCCAGCAGTCCTAGGACACTAGCGCAAGAGACCCAGTACTTC.

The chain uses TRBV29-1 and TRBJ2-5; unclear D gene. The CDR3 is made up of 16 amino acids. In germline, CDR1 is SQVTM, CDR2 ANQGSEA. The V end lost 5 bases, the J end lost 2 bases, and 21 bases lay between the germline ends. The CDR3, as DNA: TGCAGCGTTTCCCCCTCCCCGCGAGCCCGGCAAGAGACCCAGTACTTC. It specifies CSVSPSPRARQETQYF.

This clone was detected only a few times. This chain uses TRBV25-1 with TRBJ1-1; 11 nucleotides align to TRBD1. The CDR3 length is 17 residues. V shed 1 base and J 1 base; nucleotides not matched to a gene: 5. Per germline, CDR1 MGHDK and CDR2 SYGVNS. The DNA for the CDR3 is TGTGCCAGCAGTGAATGGACAGGGGGCCTGAAGAACACTGAAGCTTTCTTT. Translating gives CASSEWTGGLKNTEAFF.

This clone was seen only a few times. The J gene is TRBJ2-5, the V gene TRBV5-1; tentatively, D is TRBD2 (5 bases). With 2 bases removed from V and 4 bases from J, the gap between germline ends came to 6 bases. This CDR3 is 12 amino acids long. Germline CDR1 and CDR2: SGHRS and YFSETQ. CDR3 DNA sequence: TGCGCCAGCAGCTTCCGGGGAGAGACCCAGTACTTC. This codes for CASSFRGETQYF.

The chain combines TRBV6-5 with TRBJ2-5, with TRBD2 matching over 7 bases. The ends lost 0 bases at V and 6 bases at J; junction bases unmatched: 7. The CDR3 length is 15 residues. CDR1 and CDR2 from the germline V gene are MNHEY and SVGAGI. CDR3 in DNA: TGTGCCAGCAGTTACTCGGGAGGGGCGGGACAGACCCAGTACTTC. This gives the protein CASSYSGGAGQTQYF.

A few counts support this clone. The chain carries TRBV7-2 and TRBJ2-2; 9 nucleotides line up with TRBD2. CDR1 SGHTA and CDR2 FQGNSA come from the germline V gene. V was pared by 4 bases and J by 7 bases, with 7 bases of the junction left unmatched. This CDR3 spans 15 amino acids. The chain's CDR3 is CASSSHSGGLGELFF. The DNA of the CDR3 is TGTGCCAGCAGCTCCCATAGCGGGGGACTCGGGGAGCTGTTTTTT.

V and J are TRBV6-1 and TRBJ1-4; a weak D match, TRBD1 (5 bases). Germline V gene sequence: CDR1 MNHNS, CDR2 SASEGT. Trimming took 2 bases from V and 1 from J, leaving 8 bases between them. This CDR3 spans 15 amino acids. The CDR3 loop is CASSERGITNEKLFF. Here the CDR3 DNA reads TGTGCCAGCAGTGAAAGGGGCATAACTAATGAAAAACTGTTTTTT.

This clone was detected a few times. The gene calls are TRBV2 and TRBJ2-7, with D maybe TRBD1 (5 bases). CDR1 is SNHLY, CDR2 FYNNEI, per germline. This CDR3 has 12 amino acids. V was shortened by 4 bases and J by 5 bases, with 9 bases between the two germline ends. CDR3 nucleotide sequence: TGTGCCAGCAGTGGACAGTTCAACGAGCAGTACTTC. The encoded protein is CASSGQFNEQYF.